This TCR beta chain was observed in a study of somatic mutations in cytotoxic T cells in rheumatoid arthritis. On the study more broadly: Flow sorting of some V beta antibody-stained T cells reached nearly 100% purity, with V beta1+ cells also TCRB-sequenced. Findings and limits, study-wide: Antigen targets of the expanded CD8+ clones remained unidentified. Healthy controls did not share the age-linked increase in CD8+ clonality seen in rheumatoid arthritis patients. With 60 or so patients examined, roughly eight had a largest CD8+ clone exceeding 20% of CD8+ cells.

Sequencing used immunoSEQ multiplex PCR; TCRdb keeps in-frame clones, though not all of them. The sample has some 20,000 clones, about 70% seen once. J gave up 5 bases and V 0 bases, and 8 bases lay outside the gene matches. Germline V lookup: CDR1 SGDLS, CDR2 YYNGEE. The length of the CDR3 is 17 residues. This clone was detected only once. Its target is unknown. V gene TRBV9 combines with J gene TRBJ2-1, with TRBD2 matching over 10 bases. This sequence was found in a woman between 55 and 75 years old in good health. Sequenced material: CD8+ T cells sorted from blood. CDR3 DNA sequence: TGTGCCAGCAGCGTAGACTCACTAGCGGGAATCAACAATGAGCAGTTCTTC. This gives the protein CASSVDSLAGINNEQFF.